This T cell receptor beta chain was documented in a study of molecular identifiers for immune sequencing clone quantification. Methods described previously were used for bulk TCR libraries, and listed TCR primers were applied. TCRdb re-called the PCR reads with MiXCR, one entry per CDR3 protein. This sample has 250,000 to 400,000 distinct CDR3 sequences, with roughly a fifth found just once. The germline gives CDR1 MNHEY, CDR2 SVGEGT. The CDR3 spans 16 residues. Trimming removed 0 bases at V and 2 bases at J, with 14 bases between. Isolation of naive CD8 T cells was achieved by sorting on a CD8+CD4-CCR7+CD45RA+ phenotype.

The clonotype originates from a human donor in good health. Some libraries in this study had Jurkat cell RNA spiked in. This sequence joins TRBV6-2 or TRBV6-3 and TRBJ2-7; D perhaps matches TRBD2 (5 bases). The sequenced sample was naive CD8+ T cells from blood, with Jurkat cell RNA spiked in. Subset given: FACS-sorted CD8+CD4-CCR7+CD45RA+ naive T cells. CDR3 DNA: TGTGCCAGCAGTTACTCGACCGGGGTCCGAACCTACGAGCAGTACTTC. It encodes CASSYSTGVRTYEQYF.